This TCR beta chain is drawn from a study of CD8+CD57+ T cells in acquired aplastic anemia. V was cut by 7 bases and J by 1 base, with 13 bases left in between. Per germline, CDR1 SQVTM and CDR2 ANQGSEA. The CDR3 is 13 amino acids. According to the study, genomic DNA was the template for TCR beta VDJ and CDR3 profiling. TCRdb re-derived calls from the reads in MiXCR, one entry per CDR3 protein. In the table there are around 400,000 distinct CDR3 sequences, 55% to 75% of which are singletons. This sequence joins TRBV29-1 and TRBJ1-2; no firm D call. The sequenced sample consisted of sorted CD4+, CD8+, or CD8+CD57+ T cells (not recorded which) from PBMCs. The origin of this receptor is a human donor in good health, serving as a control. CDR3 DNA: TGCAGCGACGGCCATACGGGTAACTATGGCTACACCTTC. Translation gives CSDGHTGNYGYTF.